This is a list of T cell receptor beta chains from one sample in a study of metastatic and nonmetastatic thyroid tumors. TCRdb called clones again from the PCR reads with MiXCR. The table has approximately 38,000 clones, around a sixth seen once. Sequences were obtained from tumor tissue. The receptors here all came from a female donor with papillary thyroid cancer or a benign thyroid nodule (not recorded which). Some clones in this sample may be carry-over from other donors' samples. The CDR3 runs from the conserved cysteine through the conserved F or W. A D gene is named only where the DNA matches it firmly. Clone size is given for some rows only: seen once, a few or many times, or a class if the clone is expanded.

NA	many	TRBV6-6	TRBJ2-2	TGTGCCAGCAGTTACGGTGAAACCGGGGAGCTGTTTTTT	CASSYGETGELFF
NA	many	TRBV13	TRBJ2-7	TGTGCCAGCAGCAAACAGGGTAACACCTACGAGCAGTACTTC	CASSKQGNTYEQYF
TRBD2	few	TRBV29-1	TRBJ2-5	TGCAGCGCCTTCGGGGGGGGGGGATTTTTTCAGACCCAGTACTTC	CSAFGGGGFFQTQYF
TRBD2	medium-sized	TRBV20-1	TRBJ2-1	TGCAGTGCTAGAGATCTTGCTAGCGGAGGTAGTATGTATGAGCAGTTCTTC	CSARDLASGGSMYEQFF
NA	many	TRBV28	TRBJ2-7	TGTGCCAGCAGTTCCTACTACGAGCAGTACTTC	CASSSYYEQYF
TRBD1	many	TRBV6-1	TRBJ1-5	TGTGCCAGCAGCTGGGTAGGGACAGGGACGATCGCGCCCCAGCATTTT	CASSWVGTGTIAPQHF
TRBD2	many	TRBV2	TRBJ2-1	TGTGCCAGCAGATCGGGACTAGCGGTTTACAATGAGCAGTTCTTC	CASRSGLAVYNEQFF
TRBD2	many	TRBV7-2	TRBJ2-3	TGTGCCAGCAGCTTCCAACCGGGACTAGCCACAGATACGCAGTATTTT	CASSFQPGLATDTQYF
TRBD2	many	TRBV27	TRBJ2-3	TGTGCCAGCAGTTTATCAACTAGCGGGAGTTATACGCAGTATTTT	CASSLSTSGSYTQYF
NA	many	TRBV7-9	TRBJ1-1	TGTGCCAGCAGCTTATCGCGAGGGAACACTGAAGCTTTCTTT	CASSLSRGNTEAFF
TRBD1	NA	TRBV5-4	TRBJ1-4	TGTGCCAGCAGCTTGGAGGGGGCGGGAGAAAAACTGTTTTTT	CASSLEGAGEKLFF
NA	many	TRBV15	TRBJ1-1	TGTGCCACCAGCAGAGAGCAAATGGACACTGAAGCTTTCTTT	CATSREQMDTEAFF
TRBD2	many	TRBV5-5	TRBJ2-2	TGTGCCAGCAGCGCGGGACTAGCGGTGAACACCGGGGAGCTGTTTTTT	CASSAGLAVNTGELFF
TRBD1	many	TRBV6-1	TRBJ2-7	TGTGCCAGCAACGACAGGGTTAGCGACGAGCAGTACTTC	CASNDRVSDEQYF
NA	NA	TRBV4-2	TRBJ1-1	TGTGCCAGCAGCCAGGAGGTACGTAACACTGAGGCTTTCTTT	CASSQEVRNTEAFF
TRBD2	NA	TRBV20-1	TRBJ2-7	TGCAGTGCAAATTCCGGGACTAGCGGGGGGAGGGCCTACGAGCAGTACTTC	CSANSGTSGGRAYEQYF
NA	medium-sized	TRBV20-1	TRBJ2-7	TGCAGTGCCCCCGGGACTGCCGGGGAGCAGTACTTC	CSAPGTAGEQYF
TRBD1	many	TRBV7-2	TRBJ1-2	TGTGCCAGCAGCTTAGCTACGGGACAGGGGCATGGCTACACCTTC	CASSLATGQGHGYTF
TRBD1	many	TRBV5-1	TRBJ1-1	TGCGCCAGCAGCTTAGGGACAGCGAACACTGAAGCTTTCTTT	CASSLGTANTEAFF
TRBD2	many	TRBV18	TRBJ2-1	TGTGCCAGCTCACCACTAGCGGGACACAATGAGCAGTTCTTC	CASSPLAGHNEQFF
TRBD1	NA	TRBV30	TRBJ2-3	TGTGCCTGGATGGACAGGGTGGTAGATACGCAGTATTTT	CAWMDRVVDTQYF
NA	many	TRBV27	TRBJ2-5	TGTGCCAGCAGTAAATACTCGCCTCAAAGGGCCCAGTACTTC	CASSKYSPQRAQYF
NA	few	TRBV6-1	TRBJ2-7	TGTGCCAGCAAGCACCGTCTCTACGAGCAGTACTTC	CASKHRLYEQYF
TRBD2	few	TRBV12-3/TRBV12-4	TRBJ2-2	TGTGCCAGCAGTACCACCGGGACTAGCGGGAGTACCGGGGAGCTGTTTTTT	CASSTTGTSGSTGELFF
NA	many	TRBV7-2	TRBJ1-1	TGTGCCAGCAGCCCACTTTCGGGGAGGACTGAAGCTTTCTTT	CASSPLSGRTEAFF
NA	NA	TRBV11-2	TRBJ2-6	TGTGCCATCAGCTTAGTTGGTCCTCGGGACAACGTCCTGACTTTC	CAISLVGPRDNVLTF
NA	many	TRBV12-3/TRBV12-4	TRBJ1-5	TGTGCCAGCAGTTTAGGACGAACCTCCCGTAGCAATCAGCCCCAGCATTTT	CASSLGRTSRSNQPQHF
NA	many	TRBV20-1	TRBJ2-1	TGCAGTGCTAACGGAGCAAACTCCTACAATGAGCAGTTCTTC	CSANGANSYNEQFF
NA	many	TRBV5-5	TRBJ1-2	TGTGCCAGCAGCTTGGGGGCGGCTAACTATGGCTACACCTTC	CASSLGAANYGYTF
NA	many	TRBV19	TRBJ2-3	TGTGCCAGTAGTAAAGCGGATAGCACAGATACGCAGTATTTT	CASSKADSTDTQYF
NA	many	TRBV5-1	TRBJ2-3	TGCGCCAGCAGCTTCGGAAAAGATACGCAGTATTTT	CASSFGKDTQYF
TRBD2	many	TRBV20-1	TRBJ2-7	TGCAGTGCCCGAGGCGTCGGGACTAGGAGTTGGTACGAGCAGTACTTC	CSARGVGTRSWYEQYF
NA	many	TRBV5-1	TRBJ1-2	TGCGCCAGCAGCTTGGCCGGCGGGGGGCTTAGTTACGGCTACACCTTC	CASSLAGGGLSYGYTF
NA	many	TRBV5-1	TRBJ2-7	TGCGCCAGCATGCAAGGGGCCAATACCTACGAGCAGTACTTC	CASMQGANTYEQYF
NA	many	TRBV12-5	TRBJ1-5	TGTGCTAGTGGTTCAGGCCTCAATCAGCCCCAGCATTTT	CASGSGLNQPQHF
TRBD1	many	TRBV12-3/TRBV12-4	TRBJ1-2	TGTGCCAGCAGTCAGGACAGGGATGGCTACACCTTC	CASSQDRDGYTF
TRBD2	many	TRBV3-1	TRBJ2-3	TGTGCCAGCAGCCTCTCTAGCGGGGTTAGGCAGTATTTT	CASSLSSGVRQYF
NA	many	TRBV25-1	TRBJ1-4	TGTGCCAGCAGTGAATCCCGGAGTGAAAAACTGTTTTTT	CASSESRSEKLFF
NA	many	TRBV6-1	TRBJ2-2	TGTGCCAGCAGACCAGAGCTATACACCGGGGAGCTGTTTTTT	CASRPELYTGELFF
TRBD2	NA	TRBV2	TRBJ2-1	TGTGCCAGCAACCGACTAGCGGCCCCGAGCTCCTACAATGAGCAGTTCTTC	CASNRLAAPSSYNEQFF
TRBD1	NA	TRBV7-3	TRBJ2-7	TGTGCCAGCAGCCGGGGAACAGGGGGCTGGTACGAGCAGTACTTC	CASSRGTGGWYEQYF